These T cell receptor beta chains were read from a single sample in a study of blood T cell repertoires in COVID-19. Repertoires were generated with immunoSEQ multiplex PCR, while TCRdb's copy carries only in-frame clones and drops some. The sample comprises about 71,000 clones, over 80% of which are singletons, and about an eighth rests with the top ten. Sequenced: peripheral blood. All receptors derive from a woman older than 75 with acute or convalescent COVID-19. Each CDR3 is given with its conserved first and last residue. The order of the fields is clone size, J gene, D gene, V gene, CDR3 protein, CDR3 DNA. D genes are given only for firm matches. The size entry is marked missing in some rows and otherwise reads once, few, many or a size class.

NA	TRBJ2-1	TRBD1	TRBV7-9	CASSSPGQTYNEQFF	TGTGCCAGCAGCTCACCGGGACAGACTTACAATGAGCAGTTCTTC
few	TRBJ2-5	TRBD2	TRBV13	CASSPTRGGLAVQETQYF	TGTGCCAGCAGCCCCACCCGGGGGGGACTAGCGGTCCAAGAGACCCAGTACTTC
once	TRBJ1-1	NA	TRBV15	CATSVMNTEAFF	TGTGCCACCAGCGTTATGAACACTGAAGCTTTCTTT
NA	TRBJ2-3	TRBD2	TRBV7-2	CASSSSGSFTDTQYF	TGTGCCAGCAGCTCTAGCGGGAGTTTTACAGATACGCAGTATTTT
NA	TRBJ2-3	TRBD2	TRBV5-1	CASSLFGGWTDTQYF	TGCGCCAGCAGCTTGTTCGGGGGGTGGACAGATACGCAGTATTTT
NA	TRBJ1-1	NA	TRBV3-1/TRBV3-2	CASSQAYVNTEAFF	TGTGCCAGCAGCCAAGCGTATGTCAACACTGAAGCTTTCTTT
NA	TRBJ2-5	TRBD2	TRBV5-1	CASSLRTSGQQETQYF	TGCGCCAGCAGCTTGAGGACTAGCGGGCAACAAGAGACCCAGTACTTC
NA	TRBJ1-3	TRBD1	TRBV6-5	CASSKGQSGNTIYF	TGTGCCAGCAGTAAGGGACAGTCTGGAAACACCATATATTTT
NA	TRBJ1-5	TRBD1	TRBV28	CASSITGAVYPNQPQHF	TGTGCCAGCAGTATCACAGGGGCCGTGTACCCCAATCAGCCCCAGCATTTT
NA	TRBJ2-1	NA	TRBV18	CASSQEAGFSYNEQFF	TGTGCCAGCTCTCAAGAGGCGGGTTTCTCCTACAATGAGCAGTTCTTC
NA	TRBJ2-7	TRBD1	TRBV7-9	CASKFFRDRESEQYF	TGTGCCAGCAAGTTCTTCCGAGACAGGGAGTCCGAGCAGTACTTC
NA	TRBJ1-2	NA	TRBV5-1	CASSLEAGAGYGYTF	TGCGCCAGCAGCTTGGAAGCAGGGGCCGGCTATGGCTACACCTTC
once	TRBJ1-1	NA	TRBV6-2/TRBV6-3	CASSHGHSNTEAFF	TGTGCCAGCAGTCACGGACACTCGAACACTGAAGCTTTCTTT
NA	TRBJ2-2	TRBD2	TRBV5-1	CASSLLGGTGELFF	TGCGCCAGCAGCTTGTTGGGAGGGACCGGGGAGCTGTTTTTT
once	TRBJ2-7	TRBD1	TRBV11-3	CASSRDRGYEQYF	TGTGCCAGCAGCCGGGACAGGGGGTACGAGCAGTACTTC
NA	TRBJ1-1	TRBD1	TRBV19	CASRFQGGTEAFF	TGTGCCAGTAGGTTCCAGGGGGGCACTGAAGCTTTCTTT
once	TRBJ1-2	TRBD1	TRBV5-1	CASRLGGQAWNGYTF	TGCGCCAGCCGGTTAGGGGGACAGGCGTGGAATGGCTACACCTTC
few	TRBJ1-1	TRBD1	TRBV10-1	CASSESTGWRTEAFF	TGCGCCAGCAGTGAGTCGACAGGGTGGAGGACTGAAGCTTTCTTT
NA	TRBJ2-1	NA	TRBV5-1	CASTRGSYNEQFF	TGCGCCAGCACTAGAGGGTCTTACAATGAGCAGTTCTTC
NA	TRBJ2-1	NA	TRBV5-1	CASSPRAGTANNEQFF	TGCGCCAGCAGCCCGAGGGCGGGGACTGCCAACAATGAGCAGTTCTTC
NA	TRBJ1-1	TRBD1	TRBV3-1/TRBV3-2	CASSRGGENTEAFF	TGTGCCAGCAGCCGAGGGGGCGAGAACACTGAAGCTTTCTTT
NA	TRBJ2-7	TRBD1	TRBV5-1	CASSWGQGASYEQYF	TGCGCCAGCAGCTGGGGACAGGGGGCCTCGTACGAGCAGTACTTC
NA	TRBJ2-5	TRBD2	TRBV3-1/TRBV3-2	CASSQDGLGAETQYF	TGTGCCAGCAGCCAAGATGGACTAGGGGCAGAGACCCAGTACTTC
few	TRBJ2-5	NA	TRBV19	CASSLNLAMETQYF	TGTGCCAGTAGTCTTAATCTAGCGATGGAGACCCAGTACTTC
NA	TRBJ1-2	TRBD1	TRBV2	CASSEGQGAGYGYTF	TGTGCCAGCAGTGAAGGACAGGGGGCGGGCTATGGCTACACCTTC
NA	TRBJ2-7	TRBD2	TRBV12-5	CASSVTSGYLSSYEQYF	TGTGCTAGTAGTGTGACTAGCGGTTACTTAAGCTCCTACGAGCAGTACTTC
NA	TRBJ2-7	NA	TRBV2	CASMTPRDIYEQYF	TGTGCCAGCATGACACCCCGGGACATCTACGAGCAGTACTTC
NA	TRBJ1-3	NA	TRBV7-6	CASSLARGAGNTIYF	TGTGCCAGCAGCTTAGCTCGGGGTGCCGGAAACACCATATATTTT
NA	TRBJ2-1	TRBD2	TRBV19	CASSPKLGGNEQFF	TGTGCCAGTAGTCCAAAGTTGGGGGGGAATGAGCAGTTCTTC
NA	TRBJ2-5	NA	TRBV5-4	CASSGGGEETQYF	TGTGCCAGCAGCGGAGGGGGGGAAGAGACCCAGTACTTC
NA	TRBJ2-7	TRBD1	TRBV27	CASSFNPPGQGSYEQYF	TGTGCCAGCAGTTTTAATCCACCGGGACAGGGATCCTACGAGCAGTACTTC
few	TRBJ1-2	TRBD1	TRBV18	CASSPKQGNGYTF	TGTGCCAGCTCACCAAAACAGGGGAATGGCTACACCTTC
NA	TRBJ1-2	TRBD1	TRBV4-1	CASSQDPQGAFSYGYTF	TGCGCCAGCAGCCAAGATCCCCAGGGGGCTTTTTCCTATGGCTACACCTTC
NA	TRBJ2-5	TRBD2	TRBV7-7	CASSFGGRAAETQYF	TGTGCCAGCAGCTTCGGCGGGAGGGCCGCAGAGACCCAGTACTTC
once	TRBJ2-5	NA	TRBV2	CASSESTGLRAETQYF	TGTGCCAGCAGTGAATCCACAGGTCTCCGGGCGGAGACCCAGTACTTC
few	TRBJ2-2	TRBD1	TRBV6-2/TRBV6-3	CASSYGGTGANTGELFF	TGTGCCAGCAGTTACGGTGGGACAGGGGCGAACACCGGGGAGCTGTTTTTT
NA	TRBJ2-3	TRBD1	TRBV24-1	CATSTAPGQGSTDTQYF	TGTGCCACCAGTACGGCCCCAGGACAGGGAAGCACAGATACGCAGTATTTT
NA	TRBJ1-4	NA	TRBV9	CASSVQGSTNEKLFF	TGTGCCAGCAGCGTACAGGGCTCTACTAATGAAAAACTGTTTTTT
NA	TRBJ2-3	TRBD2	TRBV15	CATSRVRVLAGGPDTQYF	TGTGCCACCAGCAGAGTACGTGTACTAGCGGGAGGGCCAGATACGCAGTATTTT
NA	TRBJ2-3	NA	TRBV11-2	CASSLVGRTSTDTQYF	TGTGCCAGCAGCTTAGTGGGCAGAACTAGCACAGATACGCAGTATTTT
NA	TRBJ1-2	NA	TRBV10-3	CAISAQQGANYGYTF	TGTGCCATCAGTGCGCAACAGGGAGCTAACTATGGCTACACCTTC
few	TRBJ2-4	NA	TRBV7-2	CASSLYTLGIQYF	TGTGCCAGCAGCTTATACACGCTTGGCATTCAGTACTTC
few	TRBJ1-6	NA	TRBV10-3	CAISESGGYNSPLHF	TGTGCCATCAGTGAGTCGGGAGGGTATAATTCACCCCTCCACTTT
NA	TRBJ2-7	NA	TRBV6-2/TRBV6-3	CASSYSSGPYEQYF	TGTGCCAGCAGTTACTCTAGCGGACCCTACGAGCAGTACTTC
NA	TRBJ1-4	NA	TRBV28	CASAKRDFNEKLFF	TGTGCCAGCGCCAAGAGAGATTTTAATGAAAAACTGTTTTTT
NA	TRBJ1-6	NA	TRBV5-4	CASSIDTYYNSPLHF	TGTGCCAGCAGCATAGACACATACTATAATTCACCCCTCCACTTT